A single sample gave rise to the 20 T cell receptor beta chains below, sequenced in a study of molecular identifiers for immune sequencing clone quantification. TCRdb redid the calling of the PCR reads with MiXCR, one entry per CDR3 protein. Here the sample spans about half a million distinct CDR3 sequences, around 23% being singletons. Sample: naive CD8+ T cells from blood, with Jurkat cell RNA spiked in. As for subset: FACS-sorted CD8+CD4-CCR7+CD45RA+ naive T cells. The receptor set was obtained from a human donor in good health. Some libraries in this study had Jurkat cell RNA spiked in.

This chain uses TRBV13 with TRBJ2-3; D could derive from TRBD1 or TRBD2 (5 bases each). In germline, CDR1 is PRHDT, CDR2 FYEKMQ (reference sequence). There are 16 residues in the CDR3. Trimming cost V 2 bases and J 4 bases, with 16 bases left between them. The CDR3 coding sequence is TGTGCCAGCAGCTTATGGGTGGGGGAAGCTGCAGATACGCAGTATTTT. Translating it yields CASSLWVGEAADTQYF.

For this clonotype: A much more abundant neighbour one base away suggests this may be a read error. V and J are TRBV7-8 and TRBJ2-1; D possibly corresponds to TRBD2 (6 bases). CDR1 and CDR2 from the germline V gene are SGHVS and FQNEAQ. The CDR3 sequence is 15 residues long. The CDR3 spells CASSRPGDLGNERFF. The CDR3 DNA reads as TGTGCCAGCAGCCGGCCCGGGGACTTGGGCAATGAGCGGTTCTTC.

The chain links TRBV29-1 to TRBJ1-2; possibly TRBD1 for D (5 bases). The CDR3 runs 13 residues. Trimming removed 5 bases from V and 4 bases from J, with 14 bases in between. Germline V lookup: CDR1 SQVTM, CDR2 ANQGSEA. The CDR3 DNA reads TGCAGCGTTTCTCTGGGGCTCGGCTATGGCTACACCTTC. Translated, it gives CSVSLGLGYGYTF. Using reference TRBV29-1 and TRBJ1-2 for the parts outside the CDR3, the full variable domain is SAVISQKPSRDICQRGTSLTIQCQVDSQVTMMFWYRQQPGQSLTLIATANQGSEATYESGFVIDKFPISRPNLTFSTLTVSNMSPEDSSIYLCSVSLGLGYGYTFGSGTRLTVV.

Comments on this clonotype: Just one base apart from a much larger clone, this may be a read error. As the CDR3 is not closed by the conserved phenylalanine or tryptophan, this likely results from a read error. The V gene is TRBV6-6, the J gene TRBJ2-6, with unresolved D. Trimming stripped 6 bases from V and 1 base from J, with 7 bases between. From germline, CDR1 is MNHNY and CDR2 SVGAGI (reference sequence). The CDR3 spans 14 residues. CDR3 amino acids: CASSTASGANVLTS. The CDR3 DNA is TGTGCCAGCAGCACAGCATCTGGGGCCAACGTCCTGACTTCC.

The chain uses TRBV4-3 and TRBJ2-1; weak D call: TRBD2 (5 bases). CDR1 is LGHNA, CDR2 YSLEER, per germline. This CDR3 has 17 amino acids. Trimming stripped 3 bases from V and 2 bases from J, with 17 bases between. DNA for the CDR3: TGCGCCAGCAGCCAGGGAGCCGACACAGTGACCTACAATGAGCAGTTCTTC. This translates into CASSQGADTVTYNEQFF.

The chain carries TRBV5-1 and TRBJ1-2; tentative D call: TRBD1 (5 bases). The length of the CDR3 is 14 residues. Looked up from germline, CDR1 is SGHRS and CDR2 is YFSETQ. V was trimmed by 5 bases and J by 3 bases, leaving 14 bases between them. The DNA of the CDR3 is TGCGCCAGCAGTTTCCCGGGGGAGGACTATGGCTACACCTTC. This encodes CASSFPGEDYGYTF.

On this clonotype itself: The final CDR3 position lacks the conserved phenylalanine or tryptophan, pointing to a likely read error. V is TRBV27 and J is TRBJ1-5; D unclear. This CDR3 is 13 amino acids long. The germline CDR1 and CDR2 sequences are MNHEY and SMNVEV (reference sequence). V dropped 4 bases and J dropped 1 base, with 5 bases sitting between them. CDR3 region: CASSWGSNQPQHL. In nucleotides, the CDR3 is TGTGCCAGCAGTTGGGGAAGCAATCAGCCCCAGCATCTT.

This clonotype was recorded at least ten times. V gene TRBV9 combines with J gene TRBJ1-1, with D perhaps TRBD1 (5 bases). In germline, CDR1 is SGDLS, CDR2 YYNGEE. The CDR3 has 14 residues. Trimming removed 0 bases from V and 3 bases from J, with 9 bases in between. CDR3 region: CASSVEGVDTEAFF. CDR3 coding DNA: TGTGCCAGCAGCGTAGAAGGGGTTGACACTGAAGCTTTCTTT.

This clonotype has at least ten counts. V gene TRBV29-1 combines with J gene TRBJ1-2, with D possibly matching TRBD1 (5 bases). Germline values: CDR1 SQVTM, CDR2 ANQGSEA. The CDR3 has 13 residues. Trimming took off 6 bases at V and 5 bases at J, with 16 bases between the two ends. CDR3: CSVVGAGDYGYTF. CDR3 bases: TGCAGCGTGGTCGGGGCAGGCGATTATGGCTACACCTTC.

The chain combines TRBV28 with TRBJ1-5; D gene unclear. Germline-derived CDR1 and CDR2 are MDHEN and SYDVKM. V was trimmed by 8 bases and J by 2 bases, leaving 16 bases between them. The CDR3 is made up of 15 amino acids. CDR3 in amino acids: CASPYTPGGNQPQHF. CDR3 coding DNA: TGTGCCAGCCCTTATACCCCGGGAGGCAATCAGCCCCAGCATTTT.

This clonotype has a handful of counts. This rearrangement joins TRBV6-2 or TRBV6-3 to TRBJ2-4; D remains unclear. Between the trimmed V and J ends, which lost 4 bases and 1 base, there was a span of 8 bases. Germline V gene sequence: CDR1 MNHEY, CDR2 SVGEGT. The CDR3 totals 14 residues. This CDR3 reads CASSSPRAKNIQYF. The CDR3 DNA follows: TGTGCCAGCAGTTCTCCCCGCGCCAAAAACATTCAGTACTTC.

This clonotype was found a few times. The chain has TRBV6-5 and TRBJ1-1; D call uncertain. The CDR3 spans 15 residues. The V end lost 2 bases, the J end lost 1 base, and 11 bases lay between the germline ends. Germline values: CDR1 MNHEY, CDR2 SVGAGI. The CDR3 protein is CASSYLIQKNTEAFF. The CDR3 DNA sequence: TGTGCCAGCAGTTACCTTATTCAGAAGAACACTGAAGCTTTCTTT.

A few counts support this clonotype. The rearrangement joins TRBV30 to TRBJ2-1; no clear D. Germline V lookup: CDR1 GTSNPN, CDR2 SVGIG (reference sequence). The CDR3 runs 11 residues. Trimming pared 4 bases from V and 12 bases from J, leaving 13 bases between. The CDR3 DNA follows: TGTGCCTGGAACGGTGGTACCGGGCAGTTCTTC. Translating gives CAWNGGTGQFF.

This clonotype was recorded many times. The gene calls are TRBV6-5 and TRBJ2-7; 9 bases agree with TRBD2. Germline CDR1 and CDR2: MNHEY and SVGAGI. The CDR3 extends over 17 amino acids. J lost 4 bases, V lost 0 bases, and 10 bases had no gene match. CDR3 amino acids: CASSYSGVAGVRYEQYF. CDR3 sequence (DNA): TGTGCCAGCAGTTACTCGGGTGTAGCGGGAGTGCGGTACGAGCAGTACTTC.

The chain is built from TRBV23-1 and TRBJ1-5; no definite D call. Being an ORF, TRBV23-1 has a function that is uncertain. V lost 2 bases, J lost 2 bases, and 4 bases lay in between. The CDR3 extends over 13 amino acids. The CDR3 nucleotides read TGCGCCAGCAGTCAACAGGGCAATCAGCCCCAGCATTTT. Its translation is CASSQQGNQPQHF.

This chain links TRBV20-1 with TRBJ2-7; tentatively, D is TRBD1 or TRBD2 (5 bases each). Germline CDR1 reads DFQATT; CDR2 reads SNEGSKA (reference sequence). Trimming took 3 bases from V and 6 from J, leaving 12 bases between them. The CDR3 totals 12 residues. CDR3 in DNA: TGCAGTGCTAGCATAGAGGGGCTCGAGCAGTACTTC. Protein: CSASIEGLEQYF.

The rearrangement links TRBV20-1 to TRBJ2-7, with TRBD1 matching over 8 bases. In germline, CDR1 is DFQATT, CDR2 SNEGSKA (reference sequence). The CDR3 spans 14 residues. The V gene end was trimmed by 5 bases and the J gene end by 1 base; junction bases not matched to a gene: 7. The CDR3 region has the DNA TGCAGTGCTGGGGGACAGGCACGTTCCTACGAGCAGTACTTC. This codes for CSAGGQARSYEQYF.

This clonotype has more than one count but fewer than ten. This chain joins TRBV20-1 and TRBJ2-5; 11 bases align to TRBD2. Trimming cost V 2 bases and J 5 bases; bases outside gene matches: 7. CDR3 length equals 15 residues. Germline CDR1 DFQATT, CDR2 SNEGSKA (reference sequence). CDR3 loop: CSARPTSGRVETQYF. In nucleotides, the CDR3 is TGCAGTGCTAGACCCACTAGCGGGAGAGTGGAGACCCAGTACTTC.

The chain joins TRBV28 to TRBJ2-7; D is perhaps TRBD1 (6 bases). This CDR3 is 16 amino acids long. Looked up from germline, CDR1 is MDHEN and CDR2 is SYDVKM. V shed 5 bases and J shed 1 base, with 18 bases lying between them. This CDR3 is CASSRPGQTVSYEQYF. CDR3 bases: TGTGCCAGCAGTCGACCGGGACAAACCGTTTCCTACGAGCAGTACTTC.

The rearrangement uses TRBV7-8 and TRBJ1-2; tentatively, D is TRBD1 (5 bases). V was trimmed by 4 bases and J by 8 bases, leaving 17 bases between them. Germline CDR1 SGHVS, CDR2 FQNEAQ. CDR3 size: 14 residues. CDR3 protein: CASSSPTGDGGYTF. DNA of the CDR3: TGTGCCAGCAGCTCTCCAACAGGTGATGGCGGCTACACCTTC.